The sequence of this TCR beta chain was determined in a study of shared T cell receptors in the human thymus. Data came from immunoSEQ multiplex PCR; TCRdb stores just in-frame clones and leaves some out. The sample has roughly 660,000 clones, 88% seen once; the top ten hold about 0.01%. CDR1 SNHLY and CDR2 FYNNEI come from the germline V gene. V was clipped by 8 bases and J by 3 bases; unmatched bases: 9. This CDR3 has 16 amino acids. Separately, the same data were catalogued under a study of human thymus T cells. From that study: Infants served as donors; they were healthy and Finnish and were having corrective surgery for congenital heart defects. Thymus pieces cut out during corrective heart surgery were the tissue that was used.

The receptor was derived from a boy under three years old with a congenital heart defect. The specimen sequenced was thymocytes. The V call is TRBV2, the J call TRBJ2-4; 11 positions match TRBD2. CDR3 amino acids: CASLAGGSPLKNIQYF. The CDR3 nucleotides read TGTGCCAGCTTAGCGGGAGGGAGCCCCCTCAAAAACATTCAGTACTTC. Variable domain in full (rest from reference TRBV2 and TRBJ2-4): EPEVTQTPSHQVTQMGQEVILRCVPISNHLYFYWYRQILGQKVEFLVSFYNNEISEKSEIFDDQFSVERPDGSNFTLKIRSTKLEDSAMYFCASLAGGSPLKNIQYFGAGTRLSVL.